This T cell receptor (beta chain) emerged from a study of cytomegalovirus exposure and HLA in healthy donors. General study findings and limits: TCR beta chains numbering some 160 were designated cytomegalovirus-associated. Most likely, a cluster of highly shared sequence variants arose as a sequencing artifact. Indistinguishable V segments such as TRBV6-2 and TRBV6-3 were excluded. In a later analysis, several top co-occurrence clusters appeared linked to parvovirus B19, influenza, CMV and Epstein-Barr virus.

Germline V lookup: CDR1 LNHNV, CDR2 YYDKDF (reference sequence). This CDR3 comprises 15 residues. J gave up 4 bases and V 0 bases, and 3 bases lay outside the gene matches. The PCR contained 60 Vbeta and 13 Jbeta primers. This table comes from immunoSEQ multiplex PCR, and its TCRdb copy is limited to in-frame clones, with some not included. The sample includes approximately 200,000 clones, approximately 79% of them seen just once. Of note for this clone: The target antigen is unknown.

The V call is TRBV15, the J call TRBJ2-3, with TRBD2 identical over 8 bases. This receptor was taken from a girl aged 5-17 years in good health and CMV-seropositive. Sequencing was performed on PBMCs. CDR3 amino acids: CATSRDAAGADTQYF. The CDR3 nucleotides are TGTGCCACCAGCAGAGATGCAGCGGGGGCAGATACGCAGTATTTT.